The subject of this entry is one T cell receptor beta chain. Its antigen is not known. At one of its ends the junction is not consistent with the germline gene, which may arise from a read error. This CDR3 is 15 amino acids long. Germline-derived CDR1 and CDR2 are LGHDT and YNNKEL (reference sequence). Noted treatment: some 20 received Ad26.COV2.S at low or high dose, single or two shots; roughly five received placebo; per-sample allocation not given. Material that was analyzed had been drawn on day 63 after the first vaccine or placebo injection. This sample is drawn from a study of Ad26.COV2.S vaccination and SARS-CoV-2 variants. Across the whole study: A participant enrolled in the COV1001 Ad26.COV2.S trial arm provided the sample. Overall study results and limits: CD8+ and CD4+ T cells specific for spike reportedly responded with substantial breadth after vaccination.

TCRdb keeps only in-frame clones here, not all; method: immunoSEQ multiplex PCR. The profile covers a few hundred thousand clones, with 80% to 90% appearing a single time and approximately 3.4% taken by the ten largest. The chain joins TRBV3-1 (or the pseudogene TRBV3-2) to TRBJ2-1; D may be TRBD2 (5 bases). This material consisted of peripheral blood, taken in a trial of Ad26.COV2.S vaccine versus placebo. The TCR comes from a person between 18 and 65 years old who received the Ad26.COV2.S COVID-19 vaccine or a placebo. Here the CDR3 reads CASSPYGLPYNEQFF. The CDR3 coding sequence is TGTGCCAGCAGCCCGTACGGACTTCCCTATAATGAGCAGTTCTTC.